Below, 5 T cell receptor beta chains from the same sample are listed, as sequenced in a study of control samples from healthy donors and cancer patients. The assay was immunoSEQ multiplex PCR, and TCRdb's table has in-frame clones only and misses some. The repertoire consists of some 140,000 clones, with approximately 93% occurring once and the leading ten covering approximately 6%. Sequencing used blood. The receptors were sampled from a man between 35 and 55 years old in good health.

In regard to this clone: The same CDR3 can be traced to other DNA sequences in this sample. The rearrangement links TRBV27 to TRBJ1-5; D is perhaps TRBD1 (6 bases). V was pared by 3 bases and J by 4 bases, with 10 bases between. Germline CDR1 and CDR2: MNHEY and SMNVEV (reference sequence). The CDR3 loop spans 14 amino acids. CDR3 sequence: CASSFQGGNQPQHF. In DNA form, the CDR3 reads TGTGCCAGCAGTTTCCAAGGGGGGAATCAGCCCCAGCATTTT.

The V gene is TRBV6-5, the J gene TRBJ2-1; D not certain. CDR1 is MNHEY and CDR2 is SVGAGI in the germline V gene. This CDR3 contains 15 residues. Trimming cost V 7 bases and J 0 bases, with 13 bases left between them. The CDR3: CASTADTNSYNEQFF. The CDR3 region has the DNA TGTGCCAGCACCGCAGACACCAACTCCTACAATGAGCAGTTCTTC.

The V and J genes are TRBV19 and TRBJ1-1; D is possibly TRBD1 (5 bases). Germline CDR1 is LNHDA and CDR2 is SQIVND (reference sequence). Trimming pared 5 bases from V and 3 bases from J, leaving 13 bases between. This CDR3 comprises 14 residues. The CDR3 loop reads CASSSTGSDTEAFF. CDR3 nucleotide sequence: TGTGCCAGTAGTTCAACAGGTTCGGACACTGAAGCTTTCTTT.

V gene TRBV4-1 combines with J gene TRBJ2-4, with D perhaps given as TRBD1 or TRBD2 (5 bases each). Germline V gene lookup returns CDR1 MGHRA and CDR2 YSYEKL. With 1 base removed from V and 0 bases from J, the gap between germline ends came to 22 bases. The CDR3 is 20 residues long. The CDR3 DNA reads TGCGCCAGCAGCCAAGCGTTGAGGGGCCTTGGACCTTTAGCCAAAAACATTCAGTACTTC. Translation: CASSQALRGLGPLAKNIQYF.

The chain joins TRBV5-1 to TRBJ2-7; D is perhaps TRBD1 (6 bases). V lost 4 bases to trimming and J lost 7 bases, with 12 bases between them. CDR1 and CDR2 from the germline V gene are SGHRS and YFSETQ. The CDR3 is 12 residues long. The CDR3 nucleotides are TGCGCCAGCAGCCAGGACAGTGGAGAGCAGTACTTC. It encodes CASSQDSGEQYF. Filled out from reference TRBV5-1 and TRBJ2-7, the complete variable domain reads KAGVTQTPRYLIKTRGQQVTLSCSPISGHRSVSWYQQTPGQGLQFLFEYFSETQRNKGNFPGRFSGRQFSNSRSEMNVSTLELGDSALYLCASSQDSGEQYFGPGTRLTVT.